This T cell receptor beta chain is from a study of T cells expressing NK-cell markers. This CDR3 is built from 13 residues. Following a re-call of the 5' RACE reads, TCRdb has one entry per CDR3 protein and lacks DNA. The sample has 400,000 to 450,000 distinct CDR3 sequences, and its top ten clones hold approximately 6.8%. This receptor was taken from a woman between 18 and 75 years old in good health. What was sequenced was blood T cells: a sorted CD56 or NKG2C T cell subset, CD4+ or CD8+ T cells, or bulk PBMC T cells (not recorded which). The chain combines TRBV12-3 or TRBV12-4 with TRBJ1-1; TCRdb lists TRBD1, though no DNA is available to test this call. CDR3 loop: CASSSRGNTEAFF.